The entry that follows covers one TCR beta chain sequence. Profiled with immunoSEQ multiplex PCR; TCRdb holds only in-frame clones, not every one. The table has about 990,000 clones, about four fifths seen once. The data originate from a study of shared clonotypes between healthy human individuals. Material for sequencing was memory CD4+ T cells from PBMCs. Subset indicated: CD45RA-negative fraction. This clonotype was obtained from a man between 18 and 29 years old in good health. Some clones in this sample may be carry-over from other donors' samples.

The CDR3 DNA reads TGCGCCAGCAGCCAAGATGTGGCCAAAAATACAGGGGCCTCTGGAAACACCATATATTTT. The encoded protein is CASSQDVAKNTGASGNTIYF. This chain uses TRBV4-1 with TRBJ1-3; 7 nucleotides line up with TRBD1. Germline CDR1 MGHRA, CDR2 YSYEKL. The trim removed 0 bases at V and 0 bases at J, leaving 14 bases unmatched. The CDR3 has 20 amino acids.